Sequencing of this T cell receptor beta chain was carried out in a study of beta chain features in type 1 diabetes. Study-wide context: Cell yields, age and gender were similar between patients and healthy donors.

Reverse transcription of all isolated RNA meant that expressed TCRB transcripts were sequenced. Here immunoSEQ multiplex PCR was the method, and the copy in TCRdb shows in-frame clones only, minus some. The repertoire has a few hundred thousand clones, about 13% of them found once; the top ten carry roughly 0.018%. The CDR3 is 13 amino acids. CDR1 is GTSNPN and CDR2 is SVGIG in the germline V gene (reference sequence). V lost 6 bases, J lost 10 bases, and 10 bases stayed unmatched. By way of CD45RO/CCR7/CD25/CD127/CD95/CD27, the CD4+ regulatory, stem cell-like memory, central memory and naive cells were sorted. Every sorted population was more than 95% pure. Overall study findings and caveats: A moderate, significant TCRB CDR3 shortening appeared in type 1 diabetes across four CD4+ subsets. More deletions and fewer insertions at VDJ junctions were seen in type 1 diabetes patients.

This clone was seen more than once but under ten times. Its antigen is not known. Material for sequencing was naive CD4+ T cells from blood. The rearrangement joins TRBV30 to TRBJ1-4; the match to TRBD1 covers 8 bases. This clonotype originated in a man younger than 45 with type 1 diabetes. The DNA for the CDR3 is TGTGCCTGCTCGACAGGGGCAGCGGGAAAACTGTTTTTT. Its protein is CACSTGAAGKLFF.